This TCR beta chain derives from a study of cytomegalovirus exposure and HLA in healthy donors. The PCR had 60 Vbeta and 13 Jbeta primers. How the authors handled the data: Later analysis identified roughly 82 million unique TCR beta chains, about 10 million shared. The table came from immunoSEQ multiplex PCR; TCRdb's copy has only in-frame clones and leaves some out. The V and J calls and clone size were taken over from that table, and D and trimming were inferred from the DNA. The sample has approximately 180,000 clones, around 81% seen once. V lost 2 bases and J lost 5, with 4 bases in between. Germline-derived CDR1 and CDR2 are GTSNPN and SVGIG (reference sequence). This CDR3 has 11 amino acids. As regards this clone: Its antigen is unknown.

The study, taken as a whole, reports: TCR beta sequences numbering roughly 16,000 were associated with HLA alleles at 0.05 false discovery rate in a later analysis. When analyzed later, a missense DCLRE1C variant was found to be linked to TCR beta V- and J-gene trimming.

Sequences were obtained from PBMCs. The sequence was obtained from a woman aged 30 to 39 in good health and CMV-seronegative. This chain connects TRBV30 to TRBJ2-1, with D hard to call. In DNA form, the CDR3 reads TGTGCCTGGAGTCCCGACAATGAGCAGTTCTTC. Its translation: CAWSPDNEQFF.